Shown below are 3 T cell receptor beta chains from a single sample sequenced in a study of T cell changes during pregnancy in multiple sclerosis. The repertoire was sequenced with immunoSEQ multiplex PCR; TCRdb's copy has only in-frame clones and lacks some. Altogether about 73,000 clones are present, around 92% being singletons, with the ten largest covering 2.5% to 3.5%. The sample here was peripheral blood, taken in the third trimester of pregnancy. The source of these receptors is a female donor in good health, enrolled as a control in a pregnancy study.

The chain employs TRBV4-1 and TRBJ1-4; weak D call: TRBD1 (5 bases). The CDR3 covers 14 residues. Trimming cost V 1 base and J 8 bases, with 11 bases left between them. CDR1 and CDR2 (germline): MGHRA, YSYEKL. The CDR3 sequence: CASSQGPDNEKLFF. As DNA, the CDR3 is TGCGCCAGCAGCCAAGGTCCGGACAACGAAAAACTGTTTTTT.

The genes are TRBV25-1 and TRBJ1-6; 9 nucleotides agree with TRBD1. V shed 4 bases, J shed 6 bases, and the junction held 7 bases outside the gene matches. The germline gives CDR1 MGHDK, CDR2 SYGVNS. The CDR3 length is 16 residues. The DNA of the CDR3 is TGTGCCAGCAGTGCGACGACGGGACAGGGTAATTCACCCCTCCACTTT. Amino acid sequence: CASSATTGQGNSPLHF.

The chain is built from TRBV7-9 and TRBJ2-7; 9 bases fit TRBD2. The germline gives CDR1 SEHNR, CDR2 FQNEAQ (reference sequence). Trimming took 4 bases from V and 0 from J; bases not matched to a gene: 4. CDR3 length: 15 amino acids. In DNA, the CDR3 is TGTGCCAGCAGCTGGAGTAGCGGGAGCTCCTACGAGCAGTACTTC. Protein sequence: CASSWSSGSSYEQYF.